This T cell receptor (beta chain) originates from a study of EBV T-cell therapy then PD-1 blockade in nasopharyngeal carcinoma. A note on this clone: The antigen is undetermined.

Documented treatment: AdE1-LMPpoly-expanded autologous EBV-specific T-cell therapy followed by anti-PD-1 nivolumab. Trimming left V 0 bases short and J 3 bases short, with 7 bases between. The CDR3 contains 14 residues. The germline CDR1 and CDR2 sequences are LGHNA and YNFKEQ. Clones were read by immunoSEQ multiplex PCR, and TCRdb kept only the in-frame ones, dropping some. This sample yields around 13,000 clones, of which around four fifths are seen a single time; approximately 30% belongs to the top ten. The genes are TRBV4-2 and TRBJ2-3, with a possible D match to TRBD2 (5 bases). The sequence was obtained from a man between 40 and 49 years old with nasopharyngeal carcinoma. Sequences were derived from CD8+ T cells from blood, sampled at roughly day 110 from a patient whose treatment included autologous EBV-specific T cells and nivolumab. The CDR3 loop is CASSQETSTDTQYF. CDR3 sequence (DNA): TGTGCCAGCAGCCAAGAAACTAGTACAGATACGCAGTATTTT.